This TCR beta chain was observed in a study of breast tumors, draining lymph nodes, adjacent tissues. This clonotype was recorded many times. The antigen is not known. TCRdb processed the multiplex PCR reads anew with MiXCR; each CDR3 protein has one entry. This sample carries some 170,000 distinct CDR3 sequences, 30% to 40% of them seen once, and the ten largest clones take roughly 3.8%. The lymph nodes were axillary draining lymph nodes from breast cancer patients. Study-wide results and limits: Data only fit, rather than demonstrated, lymph node origin of most tumor T cells. Compared with basal-like, luminal-like tumors shared significantly more repertoire with nontumor tissue.

The TCR originated in a female donor with breast cancer. Some clones in this sample may be carry-over from other donors' samples. The source material was axillary lymph node tissue.

The CDR3, as DNA: TGCAGTGCTATATTCGGGGACAGGGCCTATCAGCCCCAGCATTTT. Its protein is CSAIFGDRAYQPQHF. This chain links TRBV20-1 with TRBJ1-5, with 9 positions matching TRBD1. CDR3 length equals 15 residues. V gave up 4 bases and J gave up 5 bases; unmatched junction bases: 9. Germline V gene sequence: CDR1 DFQATT, CDR2 SNEGSKA (reference sequence).